These T cell receptor beta chains were read from a single sample in a study of T-cell memory formation after mild COVID-19. TCRdb analysed the 5' RACE reads with MiXCR anew, one entry per CDR3 protein. The repertoire includes 560,000 or so distinct CDR3 sequences, around a sixth of them detected once, and just over 8% sits in the top ten. The source material was PBMCs or a T cell subset sorted from them (not recorded which). These receptors were collected from an adult woman who had mild COVID-19 (a few samples of this study predate the infection). Cell type and time point are not known. Each CDR3 is given with its conserved first and last residue. The D gene is left open where the match is weak. Clone size is given for some rows only: seen once, a few or many times, or a class if the clone is expanded.

V gene: TRBV9
D gene: NA
CDR3 length: 14
J gene: TRBJ2-3
clone size: NA
CDR3 DNA: TGTGCCAGCAGCGCCCCAGGGGGGCTAGATACGCAGTATTTT
CDR3 protein: CASSAPGGLDTQYF

V gene: TRBV6-5
D gene: NA
CDR3 length: 14
J gene: TRBJ2-7
clone size: few
CDR3 DNA: TGTGCCAGCACCCCAGGACGTTTGAACTACGAGCAGTACTTC
CDR3 protein: CASTPGRLNYEQYF

V gene: TRBV11-2
D gene: NA
CDR3 length: 11
J gene: TRBJ1-1
clone size: NA
CDR3 DNA: TGTGCCAGCAGTTCGAGCGTTGAAGCTTTCTTT
CDR3 protein: CASSSSVEAFF

V gene: TRBV20-1
D gene: TRBD1
CDR3 length: 15
J gene: TRBJ2-1
clone size: few
CDR3 DNA: TGCAGTGCCCGCTTTCCCGGGACAGTCTACAATGAGCAGTTCTTC
CDR3 protein: CSARFPGTVYNEQFF

V gene: TRBV7-6
D gene: NA
CDR3 length: 16
J gene: TRBJ2-7
clone size: NA
CDR3 DNA: TGTGCCAGCAGCTTGTATCGTCAGACTAGCTCCTACGAGCAGTACTTC
CDR3 protein: CASSLYRQTSSYEQYF

V gene: TRBV20-1
D gene: NA
CDR3 length: 15
J gene: TRBJ1-2
clone size: NA
CDR3 DNA: TGCAGTGCTAGAGGCGTGACGGGAACTAACTATGGCTACACCTTC
CDR3 protein: CSARGVTGTNYGYTF

V gene: TRBV5-5
D gene: NA
CDR3 length: 14
J gene: TRBJ2-3
clone size: NA
CDR3 DNA: TGTGCCAGCAGCCTTTTTCCGTCCGCAGATACGCAGTATTTT
CDR3 protein: CASSLFPSADTQYF

V gene: TRBV19
D gene: NA
CDR3 length: 15
J gene: TRBJ2-5
clone size: NA
CDR3 DNA: TGTGCCAGTAGTACCGCCCCCACGGGTCGAGAGACCCAGTACTTC
CDR3 protein: CASSTAPTGRETQYF

V gene: TRBV6-2/TRBV6-3
D gene: TRBD2
CDR3 length: 14
J gene: TRBJ2-3
clone size: NA
CDR3 DNA: TGTGCCAGCAGGACTAGCGGGAGAGGGGATACGCAGTATTTT
CDR3 protein: CASRTSGRGDTQYF

V gene: TRBV4-2
D gene: NA
CDR3 length: 15
J gene: TRBJ2-7
clone size: NA
CDR3 DNA: TGTGCCAGCAGCCAAGAAACGGATGCGAACTACGAGCAGTACTTC
CDR3 protein: CASSQETDANYEQYF

V gene: TRBV9
D gene: NA
CDR3 length: 16
J gene: TRBJ2-7
clone size: few
CDR3 DNA: TGTGCCAGCAGCGAAACAAGTAGACTAGGACTGGGCGAGCAGTACTTC
CDR3 protein: CASSETSRLGLGEQYF

V gene: TRBV28
D gene: NA
CDR3 length: 13
J gene: TRBJ2-7
clone size: NA
CDR3 DNA: TGTGCCAGCTTCACATCCGTGCTGGGAGAGCAGTACTTC
CDR3 protein: CASFTSVLGEQYF

V gene: TRBV7-6
D gene: NA
CDR3 length: 12
J gene: TRBJ2-3
clone size: many
CDR3 DNA: TGTGCCAGCAGCCCCTCCAGCGCGGCGCAGTATTTT
CDR3 protein: CASSPSSAAQYF

V gene: TRBV10-3
D gene: NA
CDR3 length: 11
J gene: TRBJ2-1
clone size: few
CDR3 DNA: TGTGCCATCAGAAGACTAAATGAGCAGTTCTTC
CDR3 protein: CAIRRLNEQFF

V gene: TRBV15
D gene: NA
CDR3 length: 15
J gene: TRBJ1-2
clone size: few
CDR3 DNA: TGTGCCACCAGCAGAGGTCTAGCCACGGGGGGTGGCTACACCTTC
CDR3 protein: CATSRGLATGGGYTF

V gene: TRBV20-1
D gene: TRBD2
CDR3 length: 15
J gene: TRBJ2-3
clone size: NA
CDR3 DNA: TGCAGTGCTAGAAGACCGGGACTAAACACAGATACGCAGTATTTT
CDR3 protein: CSARRPGLNTDTQYF

V gene: TRBV6-1
D gene: NA
CDR3 length: 14
J gene: TRBJ2-7
clone size: NA
CDR3 DNA: TGTGCCAGCAGTGAAAATCGGGACCTCGGGGAGCAGTACTTC
CDR3 protein: CASSENRDLGEQYF

V gene: TRBV20-1
D gene: TRBD2
CDR3 length: 16
J gene: TRBJ2-3
clone size: NA
CDR3 DNA: TGCAGTGCTAGATCGGAGCGGGAGGCCAGCACAGATACGCAGTATTTT
CDR3 protein: CSARSEREASTDTQYF

V gene: TRBV20-1
D gene: TRBD2
CDR3 length: 13
J gene: TRBJ2-1
clone size: NA
CDR3 DNA: TGCTCTGAGGGACTAGCGGGGAGCAATGAGCAGTTCTTC
CDR3 protein: CSEGLAGSNEQFF

V gene: TRBV7-2
D gene: TRBD2
CDR3 length: 15
J gene: TRBJ2-3
clone size: many
CDR3 DNA: TGTGCCAGCAGCTTAAGTGGGAGGGCCTGGGATACGCAGTATTTT
CDR3 protein: CASSLSGRAWDTQYF

V gene: TRBV7-9
D gene: NA
CDR3 length: 13
J gene: TRBJ1-2
clone size: NA
CDR3 DNA: TGTGCCAGCAGCCGTGACGCATTCTATGGCTACACCTTC
CDR3 protein: CASSRDAFYGYTF

V gene: TRBV11-2
D gene: NA
CDR3 length: 16
J gene: TRBJ1-4
clone size: many
CDR3 DNA: TGTGCCAGCAGCTTAGAGGGGTGGGCCCGGAATGAAAAACTGTTTTTT
CDR3 protein: CASSLEGWARNEKLFF

V gene: TRBV7-3
D gene: NA
CDR3 length: 17
J gene: TRBJ1-1
clone size: NA
CDR3 DNA: TGTGCCAGCAGCCCCGGGCCCAAGGGAGCGGTGAACACTGAAGCTTTCTTT
CDR3 protein: CASSPGPKGAVNTEAFF

V gene: TRBV5-5
D gene: TRBD1
CDR3 length: 15
J gene: TRBJ1-6
clone size: NA
CDR3 DNA: TGTGCCAGCAGCTTGGCAGGGGGCAATAATTCACCCCTCCACTTT
CDR3 protein: CASSLAGGNNSPLHF

V gene: TRBV5-1
D gene: TRBD1
CDR3 length: 15
J gene: TRBJ1-1
clone size: NA
CDR3 DNA: TGCGCCAGCAGCCTTCCGGACAGGGTAGGCACTGAAGCTTTCTTT
CDR3 protein: CASSLPDRVGTEAFF

V gene: TRBV7-3
D gene: NA
CDR3 length: 15
J gene: TRBJ2-7
clone size: few
CDR3 DNA: TGTGCCAGTAATGTAAGGGATGAACGCTCCTACGAGCAGTACTTC
CDR3 protein: CASNVRDERSYEQYF

V gene: TRBV12-3/TRBV12-4
D gene: NA
CDR3 length: 16
J gene: TRBJ2-1
clone size: many
CDR3 DNA: TGTGCCAGCAGTCCCCAGGGGCCGACCCGGGCCAATGAGCAGTTCTTC
CDR3 protein: CASSPQGPTRANEQFF

V gene: TRBV5-1
D gene: NA
CDR3 length: 16
J gene: TRBJ2-1
clone size: few
CDR3 DNA: TGCGCCAGCAGCTTGGACGCGGCGGACTACTACAATGAGCAGTTCTTC
CDR3 protein: CASSLDAADYYNEQFF

V gene: TRBV12-3/TRBV12-4
D gene: TRBD1
CDR3 length: 14
J gene: TRBJ2-7
clone size: NA
CDR3 DNA: TGTGCCAGCAGACAGGGGGGCAGCTCCTACGAGCAGTACTTC
CDR3 protein: CASRQGGSSYEQYF

V gene: TRBV14
D gene: TRBD2
CDR3 length: 15
J gene: TRBJ2-1
clone size: few
CDR3 DNA: TGTGCCAGCAGCCCACAAGGACTAGCGGGAAGTGAGCAGTTCTTC
CDR3 protein: CASSPQGLAGSEQFF

V gene: TRBV7-2
D gene: NA
CDR3 length: 15
J gene: TRBJ2-7
clone size: few
CDR3 DNA: TGTGCCAGCAGCCCTCGGGCAGGGGCTAATCACGAGCAGTACTTC
CDR3 protein: CASSPRAGANHEQYF

V gene: TRBV6-1
D gene: NA
CDR3 length: 14
J gene: TRBJ1-1
clone size: NA
CDR3 DNA: TGTGCCAGCAGACAGCTTTACATGAACACTGAAGCTTTCTTT
CDR3 protein: CASRQLYMNTEAFF

V gene: TRBV25-1
D gene: NA
CDR3 length: 12
J gene: TRBJ1-6
clone size: NA
CDR3 DNA: TGTGCCAGCAGTGAAAGGGGCCCGGCCCTCCACTTT
CDR3 protein: CASSERGPALHF

V gene: TRBV5-6
D gene: NA
CDR3 length: 14
J gene: TRBJ2-7
clone size: few
CDR3 DNA: TGTGCCAGCGCCATGGGCAGTCTCTCCTACGAGCAGTACTTC
CDR3 protein: CASAMGSLSYEQYF

V gene: TRBV15
D gene: TRBD1
CDR3 length: 15
J gene: TRBJ2-5
clone size: NA
CDR3 DNA: TGTGCCACCAGCGGTCCGGGACAGGGCAGGGAGACCCAGTACTTC
CDR3 protein: CATSGPGQGRETQYF

V gene: TRBV4-1
D gene: NA
CDR3 length: 13
J gene: TRBJ2-7
clone size: NA
CDR3 DNA: TGCGCCAGCAGCGACCGTTGGGGGGTTGAGCAGTACTTC
CDR3 protein: CASSDRWGVEQYF

V gene: TRBV12-3/TRBV12-4
D gene: TRBD2
CDR3 length: 15
J gene: TRBJ2-7
clone size: NA
CDR3 DNA: TGTGCCAGCAGTTGGACTAGCGGGAGTCTCGGGGAGCAGTACTTC
CDR3 protein: CASSWTSGSLGEQYF

V gene: TRBV23-1
D gene: NA
CDR3 length: 14
J gene: TRBJ2-5
clone size: NA
CDR3 DNA: TGCGCCAGCAGTCAAGGGGGCGCACCAGAGACCCAGTACTTC
CDR3 protein: CASSQGGAPETQYF

V gene: TRBV5-5
D gene: TRBD1
CDR3 length: 14
J gene: TRBJ2-5
clone size: NA
CDR3 DNA: TGTGCCAGCAGCTCGGGGCAGGGGGCAAAGACCCAGTACTTC
CDR3 protein: CASSSGQGAKTQYF

V gene: TRBV5-1
D gene: TRBD2
CDR3 length: 14
J gene: TRBJ2-5
clone size: many
CDR3 DNA: TGCGCCAGCAGCTTGTTTAGCGGGCAAGAGACCCAGTACTTC
CDR3 protein: CASSLFSGQETQYF

V gene: TRBV4-3
D gene: NA
CDR3 length: 17
J gene: TRBJ1-5
clone size: NA
CDR3 DNA: TGCGCCAGCAGCCAAGAATTGACAGTCAATAACAATCAGCCCCAGCATTTT
CDR3 protein: CASSQELTVNNNQPQHF

V gene: TRBV6-2/TRBV6-3
D gene: TRBD2
CDR3 length: 15
J gene: TRBJ2-7
clone size: few
CDR3 DNA: TGTGCCGCCCGGACTAGCGGGGGGTGGACCTACGAGCAGTACTTC
CDR3 protein: CAARTSGGWTYEQYF

V gene: TRBV20-1
D gene: TRBD2
CDR3 length: 12
J gene: TRBJ2-1
clone size: NA
CDR3 DNA: TGCAGTGCTCCTGGACTAGTTGATGAGCAGTTCTTC
CDR3 protein: CSAPGLVDEQFF

V gene: TRBV7-6
D gene: NA
CDR3 length: 13
J gene: TRBJ2-3
clone size: many
CDR3 DNA: TGTGCCAGCCACTCACAGGACACAGATACGCAGTATTTT
CDR3 protein: CASHSQDTDTQYF

V gene: TRBV12-3/TRBV12-4
D gene: NA
CDR3 length: 11
J gene: TRBJ2-1
clone size: few
CDR3 DNA: TGTGCCAGCACCCATCGCGATGAGCAGTTCTTC
CDR3 protein: CASTHRDEQFF

V gene: TRBV12-3/TRBV12-4
D gene: TRBD1
CDR3 length: 15
J gene: TRBJ2-7
clone size: few
CDR3 DNA: TGTGCCAGCAGCTCCACCGGACAGGGGGCCTACGAGCAGTACTTC
CDR3 protein: CASSSTGQGAYEQYF

V gene: TRBV29-1
D gene: NA
CDR3 length: 15
J gene: TRBJ1-3
clone size: few
CDR3 DNA: TGCAGCGTTGAGGGCAGGGAGGGTCCTGGAAACACCATATATTTT
CDR3 protein: CSVEGREGPGNTIYF

V gene: TRBV20-1
D gene: NA
CDR3 length: 15
J gene: TRBJ2-7
clone size: few
CDR3 DNA: TGCAGTGCTAGAGACGGGCAGCAAGGTTCCTACGAGCAGTACTTC
CDR3 protein: CSARDGQQGSYEQYF

V gene: TRBV11-2
D gene: NA
CDR3 length: 18
J gene: TRBJ2-1
clone size: NA
CDR3 DNA: TGTGCCAGCAGCTTATCCGTCGGCCCCCGTAGCTCCTACAATGAGCAGTTCTTC
CDR3 protein: CASSLSVGPRSSYNEQFF

V gene: TRBV24-1
D gene: NA
CDR3 length: 13
J gene: TRBJ2-3
clone size: few
CDR3 DNA: TGTGCCACCAGCAGCGCACTCACGGATACGCAGTATTTT
CDR3 protein: CATSSALTDTQYF

V gene: TRBV4-3
D gene: NA
CDR3 length: 17
J gene: TRBJ1-2
clone size: few
CDR3 DNA: TGCGCCAGCAGCCAAGATCCACTGGGAGTAATTAACTATGGCTACACCTTC
CDR3 protein: CASSQDPLGVINYGYTF

V gene: TRBV4-2
D gene: TRBD2
CDR3 length: 16
J gene: TRBJ2-2
clone size: many
CDR3 DNA: TGTGCCAGCAGCCAAGATCCAGCGGGGGGGACCCGGGAGCTGTTTTTT
CDR3 protein: CASSQDPAGGTRELFF

V gene: TRBV7-8
D gene: NA
CDR3 length: 17
J gene: TRBJ2-3
clone size: few
CDR3 DNA: TGTGCCAGCAGCTTAACGGCCCGAGGGGGGAGCACAGATACGCAGTATTTT
CDR3 protein: CASSLTARGGSTDTQYF